This TCR beta chain was observed in a study of identical twins. Overall study results and limits: Conclusions rested on cross-sectional statistics rather than following the same donors. In monozygotic twins, models underestimated the sharing of out-of-frame TCR alpha.

TCRdb itself ran the 5' RACE reads through MiXCR, one entry per CDR3 protein. This repertoire shows some 1,700,000 distinct CDR3 sequences, under 35% found once; its top ten account for under 0.35%. This clonotype was recorded at least ten times. What it recognizes is unknown. This CDR3 region has 13 residues. Germline V gene lookup returns CDR1 SQVTM and CDR2 ANQGSEA. The specimen sequenced was cord blood. The receptor's source is a newborn girl in good health. The gene calls are TRBV29-1 and TRBJ2-4, with D perhaps matching TRBD1 (5 bases). Judging by the DNA end, TRBJ2-7 fits better; the J call may be wrong. CDR3: CSVGGQGYHEQYF. The CDR3 DNA sequence: TGCAGCGTTGGCGGCCAGGGCTACCACGAGCAGTACTTC.